This T cell receptor beta chain is drawn from a study of CD8+ T cells in alopecia areata. About the research overall: It was oral tofacitinib, at 5 to 10 mg twice daily, that treated patients received.

After isolation, RNA underwent reverse transcription to generate cDNA as the sequencing template. Libraries were prepared by immunoSEQ multiplex PCR; TCRdb keeps only in-frame clonotypes and omits some of them. The sample consists of some 10,000 clones, more than 65% of them appearing once. Punch biopsies of lesional scalp, plus peripheral blood, were taken from alopecia areata patients. Regarding the study as a whole: Sequenced scalp T cells also include alphabeta T cells resident in normal skin. Mice showed TCR sharing more clearly than patients did, possibly owing to HLA.

About this clone itself: Its cognate antigen is unknown.

This CDR3 contains 15 residues. Germline CDR1 is MRHNA and CDR2 is SNTAGT. The V segment lost 4 bases and the J segment 5 bases; nucleotides outside the gene matches: 4. The chain carries TRBV6-4 and TRBJ2-3; the match to TRBD2 covers 12 bases. The origin of this receptor is a human donor with alopecia areata. Sequencing was carried out using skin. This CDR3 reads CASSASGGAVDTQYF. CDR3 coding DNA: TGTGCCAGCAGTGCTAGCGGGGGGGCCGTAGATACGCAGTATTTT.